This passage covers 20 T cell receptor beta chains from one sample sequenced in a study of beta chain features in type 1 diabetes. Every bit of the isolated RNA underwent reverse transcription, so sequencing read expressed TCRB transcripts. This table comes from immunoSEQ multiplex PCR, and its TCRdb copy is limited to in-frame clones, with some not included. Of 15,000 to 20,000 clones listed, about 53% are singletons. The material sequenced was stem cell memory CD4+ T cells from blood. The source is a man between 18 and 35 years old in good health.

V and J are TRBV7-9 and TRBJ2-7, with D possibly being TRBD1 (6 bases). Trimming took off 6 bases at V and 1 base at J, with 16 bases between the two ends. The CDR3 loop spans 15 amino acids. Per the germline V gene, CDR1 is SEHNR and CDR2 is FQNEAQ (reference sequence). The CDR3 DNA sequence: TGTGCCAGCAGACAATCAGGGGCCCCGTCCTACGAGCAGTACTTC. Protein product: CASRQSGAPSYEQYF.

The V gene is TRBV4-1, the J gene TRBJ2-7, with TRBD1 matching 11 bases. The CDR3 has 14 amino acids. Germline CDR1 MGHRA, CDR2 YSYEKL. The V and J ends lost 1 base and 4 bases, in that order; junction bases with no gene match: 0. The CDR3 region is CASSQGDRGYEQYF. The CDR3 DNA sequence: TGCGCCAGCAGCCAAGGGGACAGGGGGTACGAGCAGTACTTC.

The chain couples TRBV5-5 to TRBJ1-1; D unclear. The CDR3 is 13 residues long. Germline V CDR1 and CDR2: SGHKS, YYEKEE (reference sequence). V lost 0 bases, J lost 5 bases, and 8 bases lay in between. CDR3 sequence (DNA): TGTGCCAGCAGCTTGGGGGTGAGGACTGAAGCTTTCTTT. This sequence encodes CASSLGVRTEAFF.

This clone was counted between two and nine times. The chain employs TRBV14 and TRBJ2-1; D might be TRBD2 (6 bases). V was cut by 1 base and J by 9 bases, with 13 bases left in between. Germline V gene data show CDR1 as SGHDN and CDR2 as FVKESK. The CDR3 runs to 14 residues. The DNA for the CDR3 is TGTGCCAGCAGCCAAGCTTTACGGGGAGGTGAGCAGTTCTTC. Translation gives CASSQALRGGEQFF.

V gene TRBV7-9 combines with J gene TRBJ1-4; 10 bases fit TRBD1. The CDR3 length is 15 residues. From germline, CDR1 is SEHNR and CDR2 FQNEAQ (reference sequence). Trimming removed 5 bases from V and 4 bases from J; junction bases left unmatched: 4. CDR3: CASSPGTGDNEKLFF. In nucleotides, the CDR3 is TGTGCCAGCAGCCCGGGGACAGGGGATAATGAAAAACTGTTTTTT.

The V and J genes are TRBV6-6 and TRBJ1-2, with D unresolved. The CDR3 has 15 residues. V was cut by 5 bases and J by 0 bases, with 13 bases left in between. Per germline, CDR1 MNHNY and CDR2 SVGAGI (reference sequence). The CDR3 loop is CASSREGTANYGYTF. The CDR3 DNA is TGTGCCAGCAGTCGGGAAGGAACAGCTAACTATGGCTACACCTTC.

The chain has TRBV5-4 and TRBJ2-2, with D possibly being TRBD1 (7 bases). CDR1 and CDR2 from the germline V gene are SGHNT and YYREEE (reference sequence). Deletions cut 2 bases from V and 4 bases from J, with 12 bases between. CDR3 length: 15 amino acids. The CDR3 sequence is CASSFQGGSTGELFF. In nucleotides, the CDR3 is TGTGCCAGCAGCTTCCAGGGGGGCAGCACCGGGGAGCTGTTTTTT.

This clone was seen more than once but under ten times. The chain is built from TRBV11-2 and TRBJ2-5; 8 bases map to TRBD2. With 5 bases clipped from V and 4 bases from J, the junction kept 9 bases outside the gene matches. The germline V gene has CDR1 SGHAT and CDR2 FQNNGV. This CDR3 spans 15 amino acids. The CDR3 DNA sequence: TGTGCCAGCAGCCAGGTTACGGGGGGGGGAGAGACCCAGTACTTC. It is translated as CASSQVTGGGETQYF.

The chain employs TRBV6-6 and TRBJ1-5, with D perhaps matching TRBD1 (5 bases). Germline V gene sequence: CDR1 MNHNY, CDR2 SVGAGI (reference sequence). Trimming stripped 4 bases from V and 6 bases from J, with 13 bases between. The CDR3 extends over 14 amino acids. The DNA of the CDR3 is TGTGCCAGCAGTTCTCGACCCGGGGGTCAGCCCCAGCATTTT. This codes for CASSSRPGGQPQHF.

This clone was counted between two and nine times. The gene calls are TRBV28 and TRBJ2-1, with D maybe TRBD2 (5 bases). V was trimmed by 7 bases and J by 12 bases, leaving 13 bases between them. CDR1 and CDR2 (germline): MDHEN, SYDVKM. CDR3 length: 11 residues. The CDR3 loop is CASIQAGLQFF. The CDR3 coding sequence is TGTGCCAGCATCCAGGCAGGACTGCAGTTCTTC.

J is TRBJ2-7 and V is TRBV6-6; D perhaps matches TRBD1 (6 bases). V lost 2 bases and J 2 bases, leaving 7 bases between the germline ends. Germline lookup yields CDR1 MNHNY and CDR2 SVGAGI (reference sequence). The length of the CDR3 is 13 residues. As DNA, the CDR3 is TGTGCCAGCAGTTACAGGGGGACCTACGAGCAGTACTTC. Protein: CASSYRGTYEQYF.

This chain connects TRBV5-1 to TRBJ1-1; the D gene is possibly TRBD1 (6 bases). The CDR3 runs 21 residues. Germline-derived CDR1 and CDR2 are SGHRS and YFSETQ. The V and J ends lost 0 bases and 0 bases respectively, with 27 bases between them. The CDR3 bases are TGCGCCAGCAGCTTGGAATTCGTCAGGGGCCTCGTTCCCCTGATGAACACTGAAGCTTTCTTT. The encoded protein is CASSLEFVRGLVPLMNTEAFF.

V gene TRBV28 combines with J gene TRBJ1-5; 10 bases agree with TRBD1. The CDR3 sequence is 15 residues long. V trimming: 5 bases; J trimming: 4 bases; junction bases outside the gene matches: 5. Germline-derived CDR1 and CDR2 are MDHEN and SYDVKM. The CDR3 sequence: CASSLPGQGNQPQHF. In DNA, the CDR3 is TGTGCCAGCAGTCTTCCGGGACAGGGGAATCAGCCCCAGCATTTT.

The chain joins TRBV5-6 to TRBJ2-7, with 10 bases that match TRBD1. The junction had 2 bases not matched to a gene; V was cut back by 4 bases and J by 4 bases. Germline-derived CDR1 and CDR2 are SGHDT and YYEEEE. The CDR3 loop spans 13 amino acids. The CDR3 loop reads CASSRDRGYEQYF. The CDR3 bases are TGTGCCAGCAGCCGGGACAGGGGTTACGAGCAGTACTTC.

The V call is TRBV5-1, the J call TRBJ1-4, with a weak D call TRBD1 (6 bases). The germline V gene has CDR1 SGHRS and CDR2 YFSETQ. Trimming took 4 bases from V and 6 from J, leaving 31 bases between them. The CDR3 covers 20 residues. DNA for the CDR3: TGCGCCAGCAGCACACGACAGGTACGGGATCTCCTAGACAAGGATGAAAAACTGTTTTTT. Its protein is CASSTRQVRDLLDKDEKLFF.

The chain employs TRBV7-9 and TRBJ2-7; 10 bases are shared with TRBD1. From germline, CDR1 is SEHNR and CDR2 FQNEAQ (reference sequence). This CDR3 contains 16 residues. V lost 1 base to trimming and J lost 1 base; unmatched junction nucleotides: 4. The CDR3 region is CASSLGGTGESYEQYF. The CDR3 coding sequence is TGTGCCAGCAGCTTAGGAGGGACAGGGGAGTCCTACGAGCAGTACTTC.

The rearrangement uses TRBV29-1 and TRBJ2-2; D remains unclear. This CDR3 comprises 11 residues. The V and J ends lost 7 bases and 6 bases respectively, with 9 bases between them. Germline CDR1 SQVTM, CDR2 ANQGSEA. CDR3 protein: CSARAAGELFF. The CDR3 DNA reads TGCAGCGCCCGAGCCGCCGGGGAGCTGTTTTTT.

This clone turned up a few times. This chain connects TRBV28 to TRBJ1-2, with 7 bases fitting TRBD1. The junction had 12 bases not matched to a gene; V was cut back by 10 bases and J by 1 base. This CDR3 contains 15 residues. From germline, CDR1 is MDHEN and CDR2 SYDVKM. The CDR3, as DNA: TGTGCCATCCGGAGGTCAGGGGGGTTTAACTATGGCTACACCTTC. Translating gives CAIRRSGGFNYGYTF.

The chain is built from TRBV6-5 and TRBJ2-3; 7 positions agree with TRBD2. In germline, CDR1 is MNHEY, CDR2 SVGAGI. The CDR3 contains 15 residues. With 2 bases clipped from V and 6 bases from J, the junction kept 8 bases outside the gene matches. As DNA, the CDR3 is TGTGCCAGCAGTTACGGGCTAGCGGAGTGGGATACGCAGTATTTT. It encodes CASSYGLAEWDTQYF.

This clone appeared a few times. The chain couples TRBV5-8 to TRBJ1-6, with a tentative D call TRBD1 (6 bases). The CDR3 runs to 16 residues. Deletions cut 1 base from V and 8 bases from J, with 16 bases between. From germline, CDR1 is SGHTS and CDR2 YDEGEE. This CDR3 is CASSLSIRAGDSPLHF. Written as DNA, the CDR3 is TGTGCCAGCAGCTTGTCCATCAGGGCAGGGGATTCACCCCTCCACTTT.